This T cell receptor beta chain was identified in a study of post-analysis software for immune sequencing data. Study summary: Patients with relapsing-remitting, secondary progressive and progressive-relapsing multiple sclerosis courses were all represented. General study results and limits: TRBV5-6, TRBV5-1 and TRBV20-1 belonged to a set of roughly five TRBV segments that were more frequent in patients than controls.

The CDR3 totals 14 residues. Germline CDR1 reads MDHEN; CDR2 reads SYDVKM. Trimming shortened V by 6 bases and J by 2 bases, and 13 bases separated the two germline ends. TCR beta cDNA libraries had unique molecular identifiers. TCRdb reprocessed the PCR reads via MiXCR and lists one record per CDR3 protein. The table has approximately 360,000 distinct CDR3 sequences, less than 35% seen once. As for this clonotype: Its antigen is currently unknown.

Specimen: blood. This chain joins TRBV28 and TRBJ2-5; D may be TRBD2 (6 bases). This TCR was recovered from a girl between 10 and 17 years old with multiple sclerosis. For the CDR3, the DNA is TGTGCCAGCAGAGTGGCGGGGAGACAAGAGACCCAGTACTTC. This translates into CASRVAGRQETQYF.